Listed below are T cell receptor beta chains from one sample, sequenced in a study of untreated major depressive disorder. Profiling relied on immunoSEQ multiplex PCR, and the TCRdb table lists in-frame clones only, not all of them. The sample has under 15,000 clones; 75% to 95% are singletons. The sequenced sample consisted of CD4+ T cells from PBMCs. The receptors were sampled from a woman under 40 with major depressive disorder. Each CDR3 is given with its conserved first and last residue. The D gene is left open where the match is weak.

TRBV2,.,CASSVGSSFGETQYF
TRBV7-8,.,CASSLRVGRGNQPQHF
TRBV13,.,CASSLTSSLSRAGELFF
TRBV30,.,CAWSPDGTNYGYTF
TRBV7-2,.,CASSLVKGHEQYF
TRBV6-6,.,CASSYSGEFSTYF
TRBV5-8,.,CASSPWAGDYEQYF
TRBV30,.,CAWSVSLQFYTF
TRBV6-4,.,CASSPDRNQPQHF
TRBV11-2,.,CASSYRGYSTYNEQFF
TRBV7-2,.,CASSLQTNNEQFF
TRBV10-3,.,CAITPERTYNEQFF
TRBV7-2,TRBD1,CASSRDRDNQPQHF
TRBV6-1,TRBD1,CASSAGTGVSYEQYF
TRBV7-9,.,CASSFLPRSQETQYF
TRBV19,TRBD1,CASSPGTASHTQYF
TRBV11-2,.,CASSLLGVGQGRGTQYF
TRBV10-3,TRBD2,CAIRGLAAYNEQFF
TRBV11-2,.,CASSLGGWGYTF
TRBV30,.,CAWGGKNEQFF
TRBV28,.,CASSFQGLSSYNEQFF
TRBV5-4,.,CASSAANGDEQFF
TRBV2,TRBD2,CASGGGSGAKNIQYF
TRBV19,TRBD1,CASIRQGRSTEAFF
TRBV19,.,CASRGNGRRNEQFF
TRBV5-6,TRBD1,CASSRDRGLTEAFF
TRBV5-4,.,CASSLGGDEQFF
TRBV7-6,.,CASSFSREGEQYF
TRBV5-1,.,CASSSTDGPTEKLFF
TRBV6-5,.,CASRGSGANVLTF
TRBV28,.,CASSLGHNRGAFF
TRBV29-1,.,CSVGEGGSYYEQYF
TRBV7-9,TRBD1,CASSPTGSSTDTQYF
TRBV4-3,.,CASSQEDQFVDTIYF
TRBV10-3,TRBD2,CAISGGTSGRTSSYNEQFF
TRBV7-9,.,CASSLLDYGYTF
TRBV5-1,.,CASSSNTEAFF
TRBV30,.,CAWSVGSYQPQHF
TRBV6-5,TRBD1,CASKGQGAHLDTQYF
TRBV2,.,CASSEIGVGQPQHF
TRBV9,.,CASSVEARPKYEQYF
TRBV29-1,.,CSVELYTDTQYF
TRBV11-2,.,CASSLSRHEQYF
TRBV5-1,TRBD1,CASSTRDRQETQYF
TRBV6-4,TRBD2,CASSDSGTSGTEQFF
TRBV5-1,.,CASVAELSTDTQYF
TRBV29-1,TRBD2,CSVGTSGRRSDTQYF
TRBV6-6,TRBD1,CASSYRGRETQYF
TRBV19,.,CASSWGGGANVLTF
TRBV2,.,CASNAGLNTEAFF
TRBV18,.,CASSPGANYGYTF